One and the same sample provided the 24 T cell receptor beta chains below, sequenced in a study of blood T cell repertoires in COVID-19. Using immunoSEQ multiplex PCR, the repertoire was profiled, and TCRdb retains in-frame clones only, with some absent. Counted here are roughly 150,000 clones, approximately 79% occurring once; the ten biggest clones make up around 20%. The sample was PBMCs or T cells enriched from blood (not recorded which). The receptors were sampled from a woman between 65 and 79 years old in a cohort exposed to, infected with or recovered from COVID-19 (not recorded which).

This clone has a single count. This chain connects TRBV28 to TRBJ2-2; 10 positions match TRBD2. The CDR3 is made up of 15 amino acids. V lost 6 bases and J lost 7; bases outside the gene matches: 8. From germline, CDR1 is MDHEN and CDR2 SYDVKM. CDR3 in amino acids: CASSGAGGPGGELFF. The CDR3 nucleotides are TGTGCCAGCAGCGGAGCGGGAGGGCCGGGCGGGGAGCTGTTTTTT.

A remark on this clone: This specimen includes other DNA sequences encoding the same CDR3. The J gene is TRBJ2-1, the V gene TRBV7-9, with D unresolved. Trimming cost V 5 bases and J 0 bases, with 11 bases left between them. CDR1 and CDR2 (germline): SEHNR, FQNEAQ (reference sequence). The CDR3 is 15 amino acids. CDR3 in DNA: TGTGCCAGCAGCCCCCCGGGTAGCTCCTACAATGAGCAGTTCTTC. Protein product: CASSPPGSSYNEQFF. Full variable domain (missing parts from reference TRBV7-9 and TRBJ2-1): DTGVSQNPRHKITKRGQNVTFRCDPISEHNRLYWYRQTLGQGPEFLTYFQNEAQLEKSRLLSDRFSAERPKGSFSTLEIQRTEQGDSAMYLCASSPPGSSYNEQFFGPGTRLTVL.

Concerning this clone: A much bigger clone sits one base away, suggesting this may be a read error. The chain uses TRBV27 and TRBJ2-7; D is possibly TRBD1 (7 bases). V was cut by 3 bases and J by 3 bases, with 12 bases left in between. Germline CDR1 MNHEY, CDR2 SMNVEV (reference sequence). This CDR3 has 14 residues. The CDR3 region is CASSFNRGGYEQYF. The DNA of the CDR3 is TGTGCCAGCAGTTTCAACAGGGGAGGCTACGAGCAGTACTTC.

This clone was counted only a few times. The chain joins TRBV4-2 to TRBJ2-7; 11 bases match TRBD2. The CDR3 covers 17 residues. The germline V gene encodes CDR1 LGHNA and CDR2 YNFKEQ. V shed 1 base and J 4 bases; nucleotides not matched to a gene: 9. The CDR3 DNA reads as TGTGCCAGCAGCCAAGCGGTAACTAGCGGGAGTTGGTACGAGCAGTACTTC. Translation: CASSQAVTSGSWYEQYF.

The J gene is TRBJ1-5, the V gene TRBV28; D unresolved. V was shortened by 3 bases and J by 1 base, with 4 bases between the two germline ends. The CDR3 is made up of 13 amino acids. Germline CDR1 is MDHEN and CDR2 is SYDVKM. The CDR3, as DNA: TGTGCCAGCAGTTTCGTGAGCAATCAGCCCCAGCATTTT. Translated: CASSFVSNQPQHF.

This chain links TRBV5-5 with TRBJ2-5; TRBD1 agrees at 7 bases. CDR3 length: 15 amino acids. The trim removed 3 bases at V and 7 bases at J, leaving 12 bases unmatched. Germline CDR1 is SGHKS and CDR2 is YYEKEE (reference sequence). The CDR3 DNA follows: TGTGCCAGCAGCTACGCGACAGGGAATAAGGGGACCCAGTACTTC. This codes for CASSYATGNKGTQYF.

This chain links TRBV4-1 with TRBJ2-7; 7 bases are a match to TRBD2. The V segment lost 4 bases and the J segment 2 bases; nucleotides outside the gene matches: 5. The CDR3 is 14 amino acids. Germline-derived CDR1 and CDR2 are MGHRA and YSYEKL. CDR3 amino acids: CASSPQGGPYEQYF. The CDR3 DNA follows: TGCGCCAGCAGCCCCCAGGGAGGGCCCTACGAGCAGTACTTC.

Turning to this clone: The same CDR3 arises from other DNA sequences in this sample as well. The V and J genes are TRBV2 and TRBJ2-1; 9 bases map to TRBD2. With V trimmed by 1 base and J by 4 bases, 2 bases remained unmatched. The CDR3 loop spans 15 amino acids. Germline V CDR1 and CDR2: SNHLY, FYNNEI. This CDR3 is CASSEGLAVYNEQFF. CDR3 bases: TGTGCCAGCAGTGAAGGACTAGCGGTGTACAATGAGCAGTTCTTC.

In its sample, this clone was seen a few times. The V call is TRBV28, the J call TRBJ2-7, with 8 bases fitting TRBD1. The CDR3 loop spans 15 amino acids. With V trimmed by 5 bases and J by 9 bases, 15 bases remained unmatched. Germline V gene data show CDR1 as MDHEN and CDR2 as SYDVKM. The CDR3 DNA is TGTGCCAGCAGTCCCTCGGACAGGGAGTCCGCCAGGCAGTACTTC. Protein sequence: CASSPSDRESARQYF. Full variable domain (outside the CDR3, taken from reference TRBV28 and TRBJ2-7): DVKVTQSSRYLVKRTGEKVFLECVQDMDHENMFWYRQDPGLGLRLIYFSYDVKMKEKGDIPEGYSVSREKKERFSLILESASTNQTSMYLCASSPSDRESARQYFGPGTRLTVT.

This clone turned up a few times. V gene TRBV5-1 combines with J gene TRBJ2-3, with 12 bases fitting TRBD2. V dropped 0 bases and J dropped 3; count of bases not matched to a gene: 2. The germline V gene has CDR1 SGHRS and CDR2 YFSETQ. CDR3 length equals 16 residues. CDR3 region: CASSLGTSGATDTQYF. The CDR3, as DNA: TGCGCCAGCAGCTTGGGGACTAGCGGGGCTACAGATACGCAGTATTTT.

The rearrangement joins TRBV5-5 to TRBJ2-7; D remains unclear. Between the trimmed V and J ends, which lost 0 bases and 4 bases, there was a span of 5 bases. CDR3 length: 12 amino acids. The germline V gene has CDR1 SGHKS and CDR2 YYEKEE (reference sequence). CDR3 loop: CASSLAVYEQYF. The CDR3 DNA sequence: TGTGCCAGCAGCTTGGCCGTATACGAGCAGTACTTC. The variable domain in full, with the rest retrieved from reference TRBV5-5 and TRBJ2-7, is DAGVTQSPTHLIKTRGQQVTLRCSPISGHKSVSWYQQVLGQGPQFIFQYYEKEERGRGNFPDRFSARQFPNYSSELNVNALLLGDSALYLCASSLAVYEQYFGPGTRLTVT.

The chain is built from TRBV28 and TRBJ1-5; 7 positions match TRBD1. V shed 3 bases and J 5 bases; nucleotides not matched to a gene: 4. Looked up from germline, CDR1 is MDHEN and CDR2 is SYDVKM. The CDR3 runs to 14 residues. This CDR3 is CASSFRGSDQPQHF. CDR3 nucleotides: TGTGCCAGCAGTTTCAGGGGGTCGGATCAGCCCCAGCATTTT.

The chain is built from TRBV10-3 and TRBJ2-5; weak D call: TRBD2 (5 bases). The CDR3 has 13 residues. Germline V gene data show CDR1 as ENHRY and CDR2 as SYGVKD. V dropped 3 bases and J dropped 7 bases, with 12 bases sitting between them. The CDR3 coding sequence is TGTGCCATCAGTGATGGATCGGAGGTGACCCAGTACTTC. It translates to CAISDGSEVTQYF.

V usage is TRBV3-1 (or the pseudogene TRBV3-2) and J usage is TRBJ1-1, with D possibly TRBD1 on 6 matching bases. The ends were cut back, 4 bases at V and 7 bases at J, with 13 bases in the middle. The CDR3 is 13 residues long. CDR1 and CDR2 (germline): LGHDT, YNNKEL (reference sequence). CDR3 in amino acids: CASSLQGFGEAFF. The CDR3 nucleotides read TGTGCCAGCAGCCTACAGGGTTTTGGTGAAGCTTTCTTT.

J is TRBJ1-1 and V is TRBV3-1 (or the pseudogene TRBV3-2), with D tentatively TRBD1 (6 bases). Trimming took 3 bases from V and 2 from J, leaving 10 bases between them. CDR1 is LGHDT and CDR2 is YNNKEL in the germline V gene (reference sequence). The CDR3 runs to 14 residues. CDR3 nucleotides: TGTGCCAGCAGCCACGCAGGGGCTAACACTGAAGCTTTCTTT. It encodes CASSHAGANTEAFF.

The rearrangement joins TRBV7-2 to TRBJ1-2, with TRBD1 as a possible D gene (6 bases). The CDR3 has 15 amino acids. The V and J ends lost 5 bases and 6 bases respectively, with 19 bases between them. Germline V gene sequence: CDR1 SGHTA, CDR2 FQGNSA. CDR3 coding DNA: TGTGCCAGCAGCCACGACCAGGGGCGTCTCAATGGCTACACCTTC. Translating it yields CASSHDQGRLNGYTF. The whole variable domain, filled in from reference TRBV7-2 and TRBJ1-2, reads GAGVSQSPSNKVTEKGKDVELRCDPISGHTALYWYRQSLGQGLEFLIYFQGNSAPDKSGLPSDRFSAERTGGSVSTLTIQRTQQEDSAVYLCASSHDQGRLNGYTFGSGTRLTVV.

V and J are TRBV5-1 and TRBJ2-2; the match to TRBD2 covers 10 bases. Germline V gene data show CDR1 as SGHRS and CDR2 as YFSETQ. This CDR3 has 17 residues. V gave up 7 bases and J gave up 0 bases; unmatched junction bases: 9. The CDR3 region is CASHLTLAGANTGELFF. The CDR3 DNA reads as TGCGCCAGCCATCTCACGCTAGCGGGGGCGAACACCGGGGAGCTGTTTTTT.

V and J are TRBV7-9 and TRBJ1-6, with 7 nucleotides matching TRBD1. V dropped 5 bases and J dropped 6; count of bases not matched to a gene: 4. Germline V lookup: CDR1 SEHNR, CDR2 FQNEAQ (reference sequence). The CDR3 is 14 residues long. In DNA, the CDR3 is TGTGCCAGCAGCGTGACAGGGTCTAATTCACCCCTCCACTTT. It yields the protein CASSVTGSNSPLHF.

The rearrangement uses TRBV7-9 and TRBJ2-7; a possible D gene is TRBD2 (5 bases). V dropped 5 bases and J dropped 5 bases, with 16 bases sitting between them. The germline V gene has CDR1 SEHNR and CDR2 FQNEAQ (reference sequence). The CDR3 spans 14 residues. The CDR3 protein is CASSPGGGSHEQYF. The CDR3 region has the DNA TGTGCCAGCAGCCCCGGCGGTGGGAGCCACGAGCAGTACTTC.

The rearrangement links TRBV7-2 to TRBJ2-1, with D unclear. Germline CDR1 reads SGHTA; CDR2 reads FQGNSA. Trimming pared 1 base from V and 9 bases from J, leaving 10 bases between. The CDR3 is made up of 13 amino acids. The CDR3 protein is CASSLVRFREQFF. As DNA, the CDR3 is TGTGCCAGCAGCTTAGTGCGGTTTCGTGAGCAGTTCTTC. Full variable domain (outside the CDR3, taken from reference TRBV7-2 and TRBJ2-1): GAGVSQSPSNKVTEKGKDVELRCDPISGHTALYWYRQSLGQGLEFLIYFQGNSAPDKSGLPSDRFSAERTGGSVSTLTIQRTQQEDSAVYLCASSLVRFREQFFGPGTRLTVL.

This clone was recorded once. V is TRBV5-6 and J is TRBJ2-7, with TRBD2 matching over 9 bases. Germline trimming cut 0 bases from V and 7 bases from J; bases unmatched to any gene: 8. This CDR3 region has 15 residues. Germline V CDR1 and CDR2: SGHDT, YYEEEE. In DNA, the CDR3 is TGTGCCAGCAGCTTGGTCGCGGGAGGGCCGAGGGAGCAGTACTTC. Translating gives CASSLVAGGPREQYF. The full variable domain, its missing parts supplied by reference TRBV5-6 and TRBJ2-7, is DAGVTQSPTHLIKTRGQQVTLRCSPKSGHDTVSWYQQALGQGPQFIFQYYEEEERQRGNFPDRFSGHQFPNYSSELNVNALLLGDSALYLCASSLVAGGPREQYFGPGTRLTVT.

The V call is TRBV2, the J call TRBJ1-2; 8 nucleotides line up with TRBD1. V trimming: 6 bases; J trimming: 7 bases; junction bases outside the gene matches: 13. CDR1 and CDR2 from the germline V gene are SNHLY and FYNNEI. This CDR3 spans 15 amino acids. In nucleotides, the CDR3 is TGTGCCAGCAGCCCCCAGGGGGCTCGTTTATCTGGCTACACCTTC. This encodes CASSPQGARLSGYTF.

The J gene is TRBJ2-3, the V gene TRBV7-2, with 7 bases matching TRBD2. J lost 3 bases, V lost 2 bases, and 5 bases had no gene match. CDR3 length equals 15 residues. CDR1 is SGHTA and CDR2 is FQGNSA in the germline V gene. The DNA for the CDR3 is TGTGCCAGCAGCTTACTAAGCGGGGCAACAGATACGCAGTATTTT. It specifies CASSLLSGATDTQYF.

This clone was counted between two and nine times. The CDR3 protein is CASSWGHRYEQYF. The CDR3 DNA reads TGTGCCAGCAGCTGGGGGCATCGCTACGAGCAGTACTTC. The chain carries TRBV7-2 and TRBJ2-7; tentatively, D is TRBD1 (6 bases). Germline-derived CDR1 and CDR2 are SGHTA and FQGNSA. Between the trimmed V and J ends, which lost 4 bases and 3 bases, there was a span of 10 bases. CDR3 length: 13 residues.